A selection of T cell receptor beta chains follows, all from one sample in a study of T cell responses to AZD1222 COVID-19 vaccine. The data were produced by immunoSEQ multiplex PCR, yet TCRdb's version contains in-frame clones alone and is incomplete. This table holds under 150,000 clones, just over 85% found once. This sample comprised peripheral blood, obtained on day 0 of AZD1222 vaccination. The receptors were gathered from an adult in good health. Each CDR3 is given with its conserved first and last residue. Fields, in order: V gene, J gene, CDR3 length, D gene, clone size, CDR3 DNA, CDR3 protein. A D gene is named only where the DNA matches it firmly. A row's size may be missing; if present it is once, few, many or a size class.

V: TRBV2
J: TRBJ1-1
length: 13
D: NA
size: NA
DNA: TGTGCCAGCAAGAGGAACAGGAACACTGAAGCTTTCTTT
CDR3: CASKRNRNTEAFF

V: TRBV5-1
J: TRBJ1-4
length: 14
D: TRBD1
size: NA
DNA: TGCGCCAGCAGCCCAGGGGGAGGGGACGAAAAACTGTTTTTT
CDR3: CASSPGGGDEKLFF

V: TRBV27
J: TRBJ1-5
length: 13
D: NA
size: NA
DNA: TGTGCCAGCAGTTTTCGGGCAGGCAATTCCCATCATTTT
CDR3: CASSFRAGNSHHF

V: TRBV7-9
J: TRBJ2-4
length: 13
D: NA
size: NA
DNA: TGTGCCAGCAGTTCCGGGGGCAAAAACATTCAGTACTTC
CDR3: CASSSGGKNIQYF

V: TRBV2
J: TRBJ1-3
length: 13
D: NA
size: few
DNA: TGTGCCAGCCACGGGTCCCGTGGAAACACCATATATTTT
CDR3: CASHGSRGNTIYF

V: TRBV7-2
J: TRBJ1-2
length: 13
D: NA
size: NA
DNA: TGTGCCAGCAGCTTAGCCAGGGACTATGGCTACACCTTC
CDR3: CASSLARDYGYTF

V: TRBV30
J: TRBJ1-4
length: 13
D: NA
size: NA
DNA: TGTGCCCTGGGGCCAGGTAGGGGTGAAAAACTGTTTTTT
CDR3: CALGPGRGEKLFF

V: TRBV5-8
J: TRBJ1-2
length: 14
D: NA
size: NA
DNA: TGTGCCCCCAAAGGCAGGACTTCTAACTATGGCTACACCTTC
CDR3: CAPKGRTSNYGYTF

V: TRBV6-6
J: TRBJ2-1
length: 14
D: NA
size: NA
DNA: TGTGCCAGCAGGTCGGACAGAAGCGGCAATGAGCAGTTCTTC
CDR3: CASRSDRSGNEQFF

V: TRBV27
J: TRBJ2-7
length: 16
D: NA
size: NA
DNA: TGTGCCAGCAGTTACTCTGCGCAGGGTAGCTCCTACGAGCAGTACTTC
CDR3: CASSYSAQGSSYEQYF

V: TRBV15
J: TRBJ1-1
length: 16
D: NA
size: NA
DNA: TGTGCCACCAGCAGTTATGGAAGGGTGGAGGACACTGAAGCTTTCTTT
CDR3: CATSSYGRVEDTEAFF

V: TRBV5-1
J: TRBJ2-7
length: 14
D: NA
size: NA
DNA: TGCGCCAGCAGCTTAGACAACAAGCCTCGGGAGCAGTACTTC
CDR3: CASSLDNKPREQYF

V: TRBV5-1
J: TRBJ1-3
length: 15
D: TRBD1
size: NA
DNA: TGCGCCAGCAGCTCGACAGGGGCAACTGGAAACACCATATATTTT
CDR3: CASSSTGATGNTIYF

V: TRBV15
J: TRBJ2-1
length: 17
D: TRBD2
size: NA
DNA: TGTGCCACCAGCGGTAGCGGGGGGGCGGGCTCCTACAATGAGCAGTTCTTC
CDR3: CATSGSGGAGSYNEQFF

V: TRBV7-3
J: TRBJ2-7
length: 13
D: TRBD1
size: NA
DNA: TGTGCCAGCAGCTTAACCCACAGGGGCGAGCAGTACTTC
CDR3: CASSLTHRGEQYF

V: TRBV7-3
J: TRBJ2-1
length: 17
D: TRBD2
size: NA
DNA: TGTGCCAGCAGCTTAAGAGCGGGGGGAAGACCCTACAATGAGCAGTTCTTC
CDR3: CASSLRAGGRPYNEQFF

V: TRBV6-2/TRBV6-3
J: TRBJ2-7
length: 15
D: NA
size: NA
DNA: TGTGCCAGCAGTCGTGCCGGGACGGGAGTGAAGGAGCAGTACTTC
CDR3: CASSRAGTGVKEQYF

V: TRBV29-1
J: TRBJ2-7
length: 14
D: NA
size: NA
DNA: TGCAGCGTTGAATGGGGGACCGGCTCCTACGAGCAGTACTTC
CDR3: CSVEWGTGSYEQYF

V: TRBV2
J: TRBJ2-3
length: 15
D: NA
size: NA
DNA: TGTGCCAGCAGCAAGACAGTAGTTAGCACAGATACGCAGTATTTT
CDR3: CASSKTVVSTDTQYF

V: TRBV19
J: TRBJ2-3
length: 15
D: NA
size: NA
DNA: TGTGCCAGTAGGCTTAGCGGTCCCGGGCCAGATACGCAGTATTTT
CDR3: CASRLSGPGPDTQYF

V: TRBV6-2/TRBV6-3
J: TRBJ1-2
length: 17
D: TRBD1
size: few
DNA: TGTGCCAGCAGTTCCAATCGGGACAGGGTAAGGGACTATGGCTACACCTTC
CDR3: CASSSNRDRVRDYGYTF

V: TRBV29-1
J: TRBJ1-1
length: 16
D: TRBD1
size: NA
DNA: TGCAGCGTTGAAGAATCGGACAGGGGGACGAACACTGAAGCTTTCTTT
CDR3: CSVEESDRGTNTEAFF

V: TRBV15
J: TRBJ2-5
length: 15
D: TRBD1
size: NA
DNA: TGTGCCACCAGCAGAGCTACAGGGGGCCGGGAGACCCAGTACTTC
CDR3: CATSRATGGRETQYF

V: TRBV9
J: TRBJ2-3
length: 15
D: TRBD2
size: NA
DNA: TGTGCCAGCAGCGTAGCGGGAGGTTGGACAGATACGCAGTATTTT
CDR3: CASSVAGGWTDTQYF

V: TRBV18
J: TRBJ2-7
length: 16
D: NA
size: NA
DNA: TGTGCCAGCTCACCCTCAACTACGACAGCAGGCTACGAGCAGTACTTC
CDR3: CASSPSTTTAGYEQYF

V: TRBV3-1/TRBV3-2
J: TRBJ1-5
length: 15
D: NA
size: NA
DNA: TGTGCCAGCAGCCGACAAACAGGGACCAATCAGCCCCAGCATTTT
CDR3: CASSRQTGTNQPQHF

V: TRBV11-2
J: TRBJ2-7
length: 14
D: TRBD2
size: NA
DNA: TGTGCCAGCAGCTACCGACTAGCCCCCGACGAGCAGTACTTC
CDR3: CASSYRLAPDEQYF

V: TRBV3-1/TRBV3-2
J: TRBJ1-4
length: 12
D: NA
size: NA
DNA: TGTGCCAGCAGCGACGGCACGGGCTTCCAGTTTTTT
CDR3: CASSDGTGFQFF

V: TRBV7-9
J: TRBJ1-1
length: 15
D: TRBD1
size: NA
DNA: TGTGCCAGCAGCTTTACCGGGACAGTTTACACTGAAGCTTTCTTT
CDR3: CASSFTGTVYTEAFF

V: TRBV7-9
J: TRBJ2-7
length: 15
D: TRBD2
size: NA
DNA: TGTGCCAGCAGCCCCACTAGCGGGGTCCCCTACGAGCAGTACTTC
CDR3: CASSPTSGVPYEQYF

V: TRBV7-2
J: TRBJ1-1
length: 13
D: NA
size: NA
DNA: TGTGCCACCGGGGGGCAGCCGAACACTGAAGCTTTCTTT
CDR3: CATGGQPNTEAFF

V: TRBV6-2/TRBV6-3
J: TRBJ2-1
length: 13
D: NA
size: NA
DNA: TGTGCCAGCAGCCGACAGGACTACAATGAGCAGTTCTTC
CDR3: CASSRQDYNEQFF

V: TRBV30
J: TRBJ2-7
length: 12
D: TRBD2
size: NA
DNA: TGTGCCTGGAGTCCTGGGAGGGAGGAGCAGTACTTC
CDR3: CAWSPGREEQYF

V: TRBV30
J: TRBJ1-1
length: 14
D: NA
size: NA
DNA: TGTGCCTGGAGTGTAGGGGGGATCGGCACTGAAGCTTTCTTT
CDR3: CAWSVGGIGTEAFF

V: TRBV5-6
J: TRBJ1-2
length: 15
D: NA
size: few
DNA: TGTGCCAGCAGCTTGTGGGCACTCAATAACTATGGCTACACCTTC
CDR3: CASSLWALNNYGYTF

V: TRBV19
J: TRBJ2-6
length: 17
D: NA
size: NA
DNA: TGTGCCAGTAGTATAGGCAGTCAACCGAGCGGGGCCAACGTCCTGACTTTC
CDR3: CASSIGSQPSGANVLTF

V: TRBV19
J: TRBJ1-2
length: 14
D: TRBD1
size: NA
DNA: TGTGCCAGTAGTCTTTCGGGACAGCACTATGGCTACACCTTC
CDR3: CASSLSGQHYGYTF

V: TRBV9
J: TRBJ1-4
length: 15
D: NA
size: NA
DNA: TGTGCCAGCAGCCCTCACGGGGGTGCTAATGAAAAACTGTTTTTT
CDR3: CASSPHGGANEKLFF

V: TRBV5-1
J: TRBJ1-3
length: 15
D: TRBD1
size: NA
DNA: TGCGCCAGCAGCTACGGACAGGGCCCTGGAAACACCATATATTTT
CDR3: CASSYGQGPGNTIYF

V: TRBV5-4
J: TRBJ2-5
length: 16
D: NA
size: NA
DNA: TGTGCCAGCAGCTTGGGGGCGCAGGGACGCGGGGAGACCCAGTACTTC
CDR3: CASSLGAQGRGETQYF

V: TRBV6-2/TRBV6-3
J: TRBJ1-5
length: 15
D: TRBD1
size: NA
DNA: TGTGCCAGCAGCCCCGGGACAGGGGGCAATCAGCCCCAGCATTTT
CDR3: CASSPGTGGNQPQHF

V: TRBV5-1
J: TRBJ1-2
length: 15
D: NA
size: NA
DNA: TGCGCCAGCAGCTTGGCCGGGGGGCGGAACGGAGGCTACACCTTC
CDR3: CASSLAGGRNGGYTF

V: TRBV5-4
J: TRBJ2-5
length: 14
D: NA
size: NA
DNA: TGTGCCAGCAGCTTGGGTGGCAACCAAGAGACCCAGTACTTC
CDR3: CASSLGGNQETQYF

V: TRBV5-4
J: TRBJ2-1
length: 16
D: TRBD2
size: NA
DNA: TGTGCCAGCAGCACCCCAGCGGGGACCCCCTACAATGAGCAGTTCTTC
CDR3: CASSTPAGTPYNEQFF

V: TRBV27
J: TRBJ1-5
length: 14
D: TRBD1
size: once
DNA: TGTGCCAGCGGGGGACAGGGGGCATATCAGCCCCAGCATTTT
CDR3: CASGGQGAYQPQHF

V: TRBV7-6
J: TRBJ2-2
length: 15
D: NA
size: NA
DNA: TGTGCCAGCAGCCCCAGGGGGACTAGCACCGGGGAGCTGTTTTTT
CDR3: CASSPRGTSTGELFF

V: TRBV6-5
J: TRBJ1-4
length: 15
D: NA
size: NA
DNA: TGTGCCAGCCATAAGGGGCAGGGGTCTAATGAAAAACTGTTTTTT
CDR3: CASHKGQGSNEKLFF

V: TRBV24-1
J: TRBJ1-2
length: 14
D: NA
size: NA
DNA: TGTGCCACCAGTGATTTGGAGAGGGTTCATGGCTACACCTTC
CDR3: CATSDLERVHGYTF